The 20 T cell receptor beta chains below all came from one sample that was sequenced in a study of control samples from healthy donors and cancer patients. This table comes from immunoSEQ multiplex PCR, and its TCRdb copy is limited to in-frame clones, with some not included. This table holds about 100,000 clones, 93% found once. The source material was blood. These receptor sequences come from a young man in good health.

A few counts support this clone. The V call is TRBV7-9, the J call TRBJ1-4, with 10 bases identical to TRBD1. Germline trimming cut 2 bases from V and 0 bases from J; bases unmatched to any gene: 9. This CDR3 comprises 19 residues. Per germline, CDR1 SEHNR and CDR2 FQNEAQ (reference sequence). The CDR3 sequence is CASSLTPGQGHATNEKLFF. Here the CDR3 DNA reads TGTGCCAGCAGCTTAACGCCGGGACAGGGGCATGCAACTAATGAAAAACTGTTTTTT.

The DNA of the CDR3 is TGTGCCAGTAGGGACAGTGTTAGCAATCAGCCCCAGCATTTT. Protein product: CASRDSVSNQPQHF. This chain joins TRBV28 and TRBJ1-5, with 7 bases that match TRBD1. The CDR3 has 14 amino acids. Trimming removed 9 bases from V and 0 bases from J; junction bases left unmatched: 5. Per the germline V gene, CDR1 is MDHEN and CDR2 is SYDVKM.

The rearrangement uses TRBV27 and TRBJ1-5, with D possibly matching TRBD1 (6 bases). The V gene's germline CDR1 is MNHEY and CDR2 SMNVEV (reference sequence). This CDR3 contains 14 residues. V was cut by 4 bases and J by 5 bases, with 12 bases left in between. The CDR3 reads CASSSRGPDQPQHF. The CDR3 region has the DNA TGTGCCAGCAGTTCCAGGGGCCCCGATCAGCCCCAGCATTTT.

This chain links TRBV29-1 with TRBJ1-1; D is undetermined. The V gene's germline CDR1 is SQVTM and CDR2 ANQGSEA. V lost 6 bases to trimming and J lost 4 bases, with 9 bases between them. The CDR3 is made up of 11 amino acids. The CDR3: CSVSTPTEAFF. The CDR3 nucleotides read TGCAGCGTCTCCACCCCCACTGAAGCTTTCTTT.

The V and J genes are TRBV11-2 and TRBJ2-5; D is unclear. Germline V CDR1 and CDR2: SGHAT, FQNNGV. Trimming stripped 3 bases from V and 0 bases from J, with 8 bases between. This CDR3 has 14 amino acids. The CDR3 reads CASSFSGYQETQYF. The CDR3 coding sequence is TGTGCCAGCAGCTTTTCGGGTTACCAAGAGACCCAGTACTTC. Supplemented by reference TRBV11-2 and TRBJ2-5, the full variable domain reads EAGVAQSPRYKIIEKRQSVAFWCNPISGHATLYWYQQILGQGPKLLIQFQNNGVVDDSQLPKDRFSAERLKGVDSTLKIQPAKLEDSAVYLCASSFSGYQETQYFGPGTRLLVL.

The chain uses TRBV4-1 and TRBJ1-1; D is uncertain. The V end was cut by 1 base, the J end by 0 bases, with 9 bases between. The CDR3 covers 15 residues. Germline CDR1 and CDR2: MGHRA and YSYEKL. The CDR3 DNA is TGCGCCAGCAGCCAAGTCCCACGGTTGAACACTGAAGCTTTCTTT. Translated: CASSQVPRLNTEAFF.

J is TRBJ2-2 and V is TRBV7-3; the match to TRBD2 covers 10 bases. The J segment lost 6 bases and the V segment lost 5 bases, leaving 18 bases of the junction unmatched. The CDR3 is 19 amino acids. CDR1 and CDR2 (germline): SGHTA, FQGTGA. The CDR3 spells CASSLMGPAGGPISGELFF. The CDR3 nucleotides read TGTGCCAGCAGCCTAATGGGGCCAGCGGGAGGGCCCATTTCCGGGGAGCTGTTTTTT.

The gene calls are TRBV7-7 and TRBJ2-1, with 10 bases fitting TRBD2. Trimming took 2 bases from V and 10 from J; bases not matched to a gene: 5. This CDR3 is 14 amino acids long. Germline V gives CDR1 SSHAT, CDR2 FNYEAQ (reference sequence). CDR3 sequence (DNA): TGTGCCAGCAGCTTATCTCGGACTAGCGGAGAGCAGTTCTTC. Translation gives CASSLSRTSGEQFF.

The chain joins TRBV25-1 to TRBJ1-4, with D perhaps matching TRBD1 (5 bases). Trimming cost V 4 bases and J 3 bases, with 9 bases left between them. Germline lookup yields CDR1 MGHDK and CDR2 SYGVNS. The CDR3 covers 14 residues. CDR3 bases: TGTGCCAGCAGTGCCGGGACGCCTAATGAAAAACTGTTTTTT. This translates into CASSAGTPNEKLFF.

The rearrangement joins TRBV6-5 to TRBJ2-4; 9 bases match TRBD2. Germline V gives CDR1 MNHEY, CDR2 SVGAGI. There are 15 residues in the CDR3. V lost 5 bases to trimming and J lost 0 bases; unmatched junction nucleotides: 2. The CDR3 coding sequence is TGTGCCAGCAGTCTAGCGGGGTTAGCCAAAAACATTCAGTACTTC. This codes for CASSLAGLAKNIQYF.

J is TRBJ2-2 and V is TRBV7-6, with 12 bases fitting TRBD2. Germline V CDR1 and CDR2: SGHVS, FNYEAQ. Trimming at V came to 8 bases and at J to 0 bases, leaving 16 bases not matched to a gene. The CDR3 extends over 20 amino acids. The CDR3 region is CASRLGWTSGNGPNTGELFF. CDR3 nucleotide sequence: TGTGCCAGCCGACTTGGCTGGACTAGCGGGAACGGGCCGAACACCGGGGAGCTGTTTTTT.

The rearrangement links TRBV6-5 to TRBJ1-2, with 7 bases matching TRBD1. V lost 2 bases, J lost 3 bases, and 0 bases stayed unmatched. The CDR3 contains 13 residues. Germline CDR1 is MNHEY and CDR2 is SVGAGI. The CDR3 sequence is CASSYGTDYGYTF. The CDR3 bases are TGTGCCAGCAGTTACGGGACAGACTATGGCTACACCTTC.

The DNA of the CDR3 is TGTGCCAGCAGTCCAGGTGACTACGAAGTTTTAGTACGTGGCTACACCTTC. This encodes CASSPGDYEVLVRGYTF. The chain couples TRBV6-6 to TRBJ1-2; D gene ambiguous. Trimming removed 5 bases from V and 7 bases from J, with 26 bases in between. Germline assignment: CDR1 MNHNY and CDR2 SVGAGI (reference sequence). The length of the CDR3 is 17 residues.

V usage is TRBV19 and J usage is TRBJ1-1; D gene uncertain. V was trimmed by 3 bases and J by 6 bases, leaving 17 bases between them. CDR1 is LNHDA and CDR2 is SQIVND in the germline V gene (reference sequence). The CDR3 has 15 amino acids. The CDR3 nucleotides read TGTGCCAGTAGTATCGGACGGCTGAGGCACCCTGAAGCTTTCTTT. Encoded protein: CASSIGRLRHPEAFF.

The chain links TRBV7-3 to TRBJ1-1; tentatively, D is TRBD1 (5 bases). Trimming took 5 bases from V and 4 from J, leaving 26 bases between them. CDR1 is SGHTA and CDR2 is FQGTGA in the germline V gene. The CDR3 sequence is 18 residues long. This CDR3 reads CASSPRRAGRMWGTEAFF. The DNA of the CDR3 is TGTGCCAGCAGCCCCAGGCGGGCAGGGAGAATGTGGGGCACTGAAGCTTTCTTT.

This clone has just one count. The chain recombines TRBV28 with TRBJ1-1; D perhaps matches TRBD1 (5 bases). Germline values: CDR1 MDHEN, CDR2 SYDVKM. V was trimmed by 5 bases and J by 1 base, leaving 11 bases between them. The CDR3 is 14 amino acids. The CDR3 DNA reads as TGTGCCAGCAGTATCTCAGGGCGGAACACTGAAGCTTTCTTT. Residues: CASSISGRNTEAFF.

The CDR3 region is CASSQEVPSDEKLFF. CDR3 coding DNA: TGTGCCAGCTCACAGGAAGTGCCGTCGGATGAAAAACTGTTTTTT. This rearrangement joins TRBV18 to TRBJ1-4; unclear D gene. Germline V gene lookup returns CDR1 KGHSH and CDR2 LQKENI. CDR3 length equals 15 residues. V dropped 4 bases and J dropped 6 bases, with 15 bases sitting between them.

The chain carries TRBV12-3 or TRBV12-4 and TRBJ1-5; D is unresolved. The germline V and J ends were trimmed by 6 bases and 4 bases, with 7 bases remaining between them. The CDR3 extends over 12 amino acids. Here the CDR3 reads CASSRRNQPQHF. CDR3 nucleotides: TGTGCCAGCAGCCGCCGTAATCAGCCCCAGCATTTT.

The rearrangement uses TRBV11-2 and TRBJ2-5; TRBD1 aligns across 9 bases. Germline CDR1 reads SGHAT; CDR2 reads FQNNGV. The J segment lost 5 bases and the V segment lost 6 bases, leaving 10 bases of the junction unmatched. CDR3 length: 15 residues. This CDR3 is CASRPTGGPLETQYF. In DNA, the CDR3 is TGTGCCAGCAGGCCAACAGGGGGCCCCCTGGAGACCCAGTACTTC.

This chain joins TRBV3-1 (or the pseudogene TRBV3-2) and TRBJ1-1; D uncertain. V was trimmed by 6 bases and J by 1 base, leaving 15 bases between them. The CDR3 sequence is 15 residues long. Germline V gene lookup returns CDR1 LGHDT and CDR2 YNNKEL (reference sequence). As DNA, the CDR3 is TGTGCCAGCAGTTTCCTAGACCGACGGAACACTGAAGCTTTCTTT. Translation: CASSFLDRRNTEAFF.